The clone carrying this TCR beta chain was counted many times. Genomic DNA provided the template from which TCR beta VDJ and CDR3 profiles were obtained. Via MiXCR, TCRdb re-called the reads, giving one row per CDR3 protein. The table lists roughly 120,000 distinct CDR3 sequences, approximately 50% of them singletons, with about 29% in the top ten. This sample was taken from a study of CD8+CD57+ T cells in acquired aplastic anemia. The sequenced patients had an expansion of CD8+CD57+ cells seen by flow cytometry. Trimming shortened V by 4 bases and J by 1 base, and 11 bases separated the two germline ends. Germline lookup yields CDR1 SNHLY and CDR2 FYNNEI. This CDR3 region has 14 residues.

The sequence was obtained from a human donor with aplastic anemia. The chain joins TRBV2 to TRBJ2-7; tentative D call: TRBD1 (5 bases). Sequences were obtained from sorted CD4+, CD8+, or CD8+CD57+ T cells (not recorded which) from PBMCs. The CDR3 bases are TGTGCCAGCAGTGGGGAAGACAGTTCCTACGAGCAGTACTTC. Its translation: CASSGEDSSYEQYF.